Listed below are T cell receptor beta chains from one sample, sequenced in a study of blood T cell repertoires in COVID-19. Sequenced by immunoSEQ multiplex PCR; TCRdb stores in-frame clones only, minus some. The profile shows approximately 50,000 clones, 80% to 90% of them singletons. Sequencing was done on a sample of peripheral blood. The source is a human donor in a cohort sampled during active COVID-19. The conserved cysteine and the conserved F or W are not part of the CDR3 here. The order of the fields is V gene, J gene, CDR3 protein.

TRBV18	TRBJ2-6	ASSPVLAGSSGANVLT
TRBV9	TRBJ2-3	ASSVKTGGSTDTQY
TRBV15	TRBJ2-3	ATKDRRLSTDTQY
TRBV3-1/TRBV3-2	TRBJ2-5	ASSQESGIMGETQY
TRBV19	TRBJ1-2	ASSPDRVSYGYT
TRBV18	TRBJ1-1	ASSPMAGEGTEAF
TRBV19	TRBJ1-1	ASKGLGSTEAF
TRBV4-3	TRBJ2-6	ASSQEHPGLRSGANVLT
TRBV9	TRBJ2-3	ASSPRGGQGSDTQY
TRBV5-6	TRBJ1-6	ASSLGGGARSPLH
TRBV11-2	TRBJ2-2	ASSLEFSLGRDGELF
TRBV5-4	TRBJ2-7	ASSPAGGSSSYEQY
TRBV6-5	TRBJ1-2	ASRADRRENYGYT
TRBV6-2/TRBV6-3	TRBJ2-7	ASSYSRGSTGYEQY
TRBV28	TRBJ2-5	ASRPPQGKSGETQY
TRBV11-2	TRBJ2-7	ASSHLSRLPYEQY
TRBV10-1	TRBJ2-7	ASSNTYLGAYEQY
TRBV5-4	TRBJ2-5	ASSFKGQGQETQY
TRBV6-2/TRBV6-3	TRBJ2-1	ASSYSSQGGLNEQF
TRBV7-8	TRBJ2-7	ASSLGGNPSYEQY
TRBV4-1	TRBJ2-1	ASSVRLPLSGVHEQF
TRBV3-1/TRBV3-2	TRBJ2-7	ASSQRLVREQY
TRBV19	TRBJ2-1	ASSTGLAKKYNEQF
TRBV18	TRBJ2-1	ASSPTGGNEQF
TRBV20-1	TRBJ2-4	SARDGQGQY
TRBV11-2	TRBJ1-4	ASSLGQGLANEKLF
TRBV7-8	TRBJ2-1	ASSLGQTYNEQF
TRBV5-1	TRBJ2-1	ASSFGTSGSAYNEQF
TRBV13	TRBJ2-5	ASSLGLAGGRETQY
TRBV9	TRBJ2-1	ASSGGLAGDNEQF
TRBV4-2	TRBJ2-3	ASSQDSGGRGTDTQY
TRBV6-1	TRBJ2-7	ASSERQALEQY
TRBV27	TRBJ2-5	ASSLKGRGVETQY
TRBV19	TRBJ1-3	ASSISGSGNTIY
TRBV3-1/TRBV3-2	TRBJ2-2	ASSQGPSRELF
TRBV7-2	TRBJ2-1	ASSFGSSGSGGNEQF
TRBV20-1	TRBJ2-7	SASFAGPSRYEQY
TRBV20-1	TRBJ2-3	SASLAGKTDTQY
TRBV25-1	TRBJ1-2	ASSVRGGDYGYT
TRBV10-3	TRBJ2-3	AISSRGATDTQY
TRBV7-2	TRBJ2-7	ASSLGGLATYEQY
TRBV5-1	TRBJ2-7	ASSLDGASYEQY
TRBV5-5	TRBJ2-1	ASSPPDSNEQF
TRBV4-2	TRBJ1-2	ASSQDFRDNYGYT
TRBV2	TRBJ2-7	ASRGAGGPYEQY
TRBV24-1	TRBJ2-7	ATSDSRFPYEQY
TRBV15	TRBJ2-7	ATSRDARFVDEQY
TRBV18	TRBJ1-1	ASSPRDTEAF
TRBV7-2	TRBJ2-7	ASSLVPGYEQY
TRBV25-1	TRBJ1-4	ASSASEKLF